The entry below gives a single T cell receptor (beta chain) sequence along with its context. The record originates from a study of shared T cell receptors in the human thymus. TCRdb's copy holds only in-frame clones and misses some; the assay was immunoSEQ multiplex PCR. The sample records 450,000 to 650,000 clones, about four fifths being singletons. The CDR3 loop spans 11 amino acids. Trimming took off 6 bases at V and 4 bases at J, with 8 bases between the two ends. From germline, CDR1 is DFQATT and CDR2 SNEGSKA (reference sequence). The sample also formed part of further work on human thymus T cells. From that study: Donors were healthy Finnish infants having corrective surgery for congenital heart defects. Resections that were taken during corrective heart surgery supplied the thymus tissue. Related research examined unrelated individuals and reported that their thymic repertoires overlapped highly.

The sequence came from a boy under two years old with a congenital heart defect. The chain has TRBV20-1 and TRBJ2-3; D uncertain. Sequencing was carried out using thymocytes. The CDR3 sequence is CSALRSDTQYF. CDR3 bases: TGCAGTGCCCTACGATCAGATACGCAGTATTTT.